This entry is about one T cell receptor beta chain. Its antigen specificity is not known. Base-call qualities are not available, and no considerably larger clone is one nucleotide away. The source of the sample is a study of blood T cells in healthy people across ages (dated by TCRdb to 2015 to 2017). About the full investigation: In model experiments, roughly one uniquely barcoded TCR beta cDNA molecule per two T cells was captured by template switching. To track age-related changes in TCR beta repertoire diversity, the study relied on deep sequencing normalized with unique cDNA molecular identifiers. Donors were grouped into four age groups: young (average roughly 15 years), middle-aged (under 40), aged (roughly 62) and long-lived (82). To avoid experimental bias, donors of different ages were randomly spread across the sequencing lanes. The study analyzed two additional independent replicas of 1 million unique cDNA reads from the same blood draw for two donors, one aged 18 to 29 and one aged 80 or older.

What the research found in general, with its limitations: Observed TCR beta diversity per million T cells fell roughly linearly with age, and a significant reduction was already apparent by age roughly 40. Because donor CMV infection status was unknown, age-related changes in expanded clonotypes were potentially confounded. The percentage of naive T cells measured by flow cytometry correlated strongly with observed TCR beta diversity. Compared with the aged group, the long-lived group had more naive CD4+ T cells, fewer expanded clones and increased TCR diversity, suggesting age selection. Total diversity estimates from one million sequenced T cells were considered lower bounds and underestimates. Because profiling used bulk unsorted PBMCs, naive and antigen-experienced compartments could not be compared conclusively.

V and J are trimmed by 3 bases and 0 bases, and the gene matches miss 5 bases of the junction. The CDR3 starts with the cysteine, ends with the phenylalanine, and has 15 residues. The retained sequence is limited to the CDR3, 45 bases, with the frame set at the first base. The germline V gene yields MGHDK for CDR1 and SYGVNS for CDR2. Library method: 5' RACE. Reads for this sample came from an Illumina HiSeq 2500. The second PCR ran for about 6 to 12 cycles and used a J-beta primer mix along with a sample-barcoded 5' primer. A unique molecular identifier was introduced onto each TCR beta cDNA molecule by a template-switch 5' adaptor carrying 12 random nucleotides. Each sample yielded at least 2.5 million CDR3-containing paired-end reads. The Mint cDNA synthesis kit, primed by a TRBC-specific oligonucleotide, was used to synthesize first-strand cDNA from all RNA. Following uracil-DNA glycosylase treatment, a first 18-cycle PCR with universal primers M1SS and BC2_uni_R was performed on all cDNA. Per the original workflow: Each sample was normalized by randomly selecting 1 million high-quality reads, each carrying a distinct molecular identifier. Reads with shared molecular identifiers were discarded instead of being binned into consensus sequences. MiTCR, with a Q25 quality threshold and the strictest error-elimination algorithm, was used for CDR3 identification, clonotype clustering and error correction. A nonparametric unseen species model using Euler transformation provided a lower-bound estimate of total TCR beta diversity. The public sequencing data were trimmed at Q25 with fastp and processed into clonotypes with MiXCR by TCRdb, which kept only in-frame beta chains. Rows with one shared CDR3 protein collapse into an entry with the most common genes and DNA. TCRdb, rather than the study authors, made the V and J calls. The sample contains over 600,000 distinct CDR3 sequences, less than 60% of them found a single time. In total, the top ten clones hold approximately 18% of the sample.

Donors were 30 to 45 systemically healthy Caucasian individuals from Russia aged roughly 6 to 100 years. About 10 milliliters of peripheral blood were collected from each donor into EDTA-treated Vacutainer tubes. PBMCs were isolated by Ficoll-Paque density-gradient centrifugation, with at least 6.5 million obtained per sample. Total RNA was extracted from PBMCs with Trizol reagent, with at least 5.5 micrograms obtained per sample. For every donor, flow cytometry on a PBMC aliquot measured the percentage of naive CD45RAhigh/CD27high T cells. Input material: blood. The TCR sequence derives from a man of 80 years or more in good health. The chain is made from TRBV25-1 and TRBJ2-7, with 7 junctional bases fitting TRBD2. The DNA sequence follows: TGTGCCAGCAGTGACCCAGCGGGAAGCTCCTACGAGCAGTACTTC. It is translated as CASSDPAGSSYEQYF.